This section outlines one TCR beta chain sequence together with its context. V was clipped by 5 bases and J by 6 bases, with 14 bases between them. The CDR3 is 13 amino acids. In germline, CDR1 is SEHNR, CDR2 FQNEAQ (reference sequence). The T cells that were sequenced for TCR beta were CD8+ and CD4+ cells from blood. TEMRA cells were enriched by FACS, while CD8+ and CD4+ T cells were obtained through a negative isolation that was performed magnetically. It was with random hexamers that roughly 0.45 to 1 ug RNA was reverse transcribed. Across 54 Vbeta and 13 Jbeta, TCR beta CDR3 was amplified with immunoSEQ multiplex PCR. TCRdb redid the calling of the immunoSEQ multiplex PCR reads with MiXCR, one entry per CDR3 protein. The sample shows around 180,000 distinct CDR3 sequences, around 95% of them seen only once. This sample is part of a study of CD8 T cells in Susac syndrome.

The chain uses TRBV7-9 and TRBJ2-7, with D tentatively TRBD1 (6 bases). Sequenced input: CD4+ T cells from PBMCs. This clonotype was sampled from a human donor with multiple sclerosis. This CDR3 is CASSTDSSSEQYF. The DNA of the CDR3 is TGTGCCAGCAGCACGGACAGCTCTAGCGAGCAGTACTTC.